This T cell receptor beta chain emerged from a study of neoadjuvant anti-PD-1 for oral cavity cancer. CDR3 length: 13 amino acids. The germline CDR1 and CDR2 sequences are SGHRS and YFSETQ. With 1 base clipped from V and 4 bases from J, the junction kept 1 base outside the gene matches. Patients had newly diagnosed, untreated stage II-IVA oral cavity squamous cell carcinoma. TCRdb keeps only in-frame clones here, not all; method: immunoSEQ multiplex PCR. Of 15,000 or so clones in the sample, approximately 66% were seen once. Worth noting for this clone: Its antigen is not identified.

Study results and limitations: PBMC Gini-index clonality exceeded responders' in non-responders post-nivolumab. Pretreatment Treg/Th17 ratio correlated inversely with post-treatment tumor clonality. Only a few patients per response group were TCR-analyzed; validation needed.

The rearrangement links TRBV5-1 to TRBJ2-7; TRBD1 matches 8 bases. The input for sequencing was PBMCs, taken before nivolumab (anti-PD-1) treatment. This sequence originates from a person aged 40-85 years with oral cavity squamous cell carcinoma. The CDR3 region has the DNA TGCGCCAGCAGCTTGACAGGGGGATACGAGCAGTACTTC. Translating it yields CASSLTGGYEQYF.